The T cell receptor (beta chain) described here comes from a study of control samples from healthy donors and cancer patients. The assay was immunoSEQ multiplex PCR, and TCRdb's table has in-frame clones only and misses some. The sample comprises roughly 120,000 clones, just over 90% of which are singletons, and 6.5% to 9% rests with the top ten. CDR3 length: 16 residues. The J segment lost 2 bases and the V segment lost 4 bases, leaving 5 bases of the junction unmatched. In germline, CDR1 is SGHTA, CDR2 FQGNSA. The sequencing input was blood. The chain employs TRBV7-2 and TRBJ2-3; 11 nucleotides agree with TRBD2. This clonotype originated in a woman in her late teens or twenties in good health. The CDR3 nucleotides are TGTGCCAGCAGCTCCCGACTAGCGGGATACACAGATACGCAGTATTTT. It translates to CASSSRLAGYTDTQYF.